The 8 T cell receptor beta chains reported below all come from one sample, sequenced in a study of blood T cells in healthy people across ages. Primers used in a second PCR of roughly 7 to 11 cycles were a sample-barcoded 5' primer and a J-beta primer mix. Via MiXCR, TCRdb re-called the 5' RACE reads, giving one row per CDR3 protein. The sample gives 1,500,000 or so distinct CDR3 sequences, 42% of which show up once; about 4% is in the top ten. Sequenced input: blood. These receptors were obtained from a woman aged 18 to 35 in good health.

This CDR3 reads CASGSMGFSYEQYF. The CDR3 nucleotides are TGTGCCAGCGGGTCGATGGGGTTTTCCTACGAACAGTACTTC. The J gene is TRBJ2-4, the V gene TRBV28; D is ambiguous. V lost 8 bases and J lost 13, with 24 bases in between. Germline V CDR1 and CDR2: MDHEN, SYDVKM. The CDR3 has 14 residues.

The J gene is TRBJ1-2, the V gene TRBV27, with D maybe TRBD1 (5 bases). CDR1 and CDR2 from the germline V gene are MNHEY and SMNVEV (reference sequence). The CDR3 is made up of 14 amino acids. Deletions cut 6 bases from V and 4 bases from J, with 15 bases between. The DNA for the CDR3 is TGTGCCAGCAGGGCTGGGACTTCGGCCTATGGCTACACCTTC. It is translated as CASRAGTSAYGYTF.

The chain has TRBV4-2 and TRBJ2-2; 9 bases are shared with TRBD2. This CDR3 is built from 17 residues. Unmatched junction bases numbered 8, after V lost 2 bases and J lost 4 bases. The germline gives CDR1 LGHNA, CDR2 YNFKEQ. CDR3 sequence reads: CASSQLAGGPSTGELFF. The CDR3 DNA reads TGTGCCAGCAGCCAATTGGCGGGAGGGCCTTCCACCGGGGAGCTGTTTTTT.

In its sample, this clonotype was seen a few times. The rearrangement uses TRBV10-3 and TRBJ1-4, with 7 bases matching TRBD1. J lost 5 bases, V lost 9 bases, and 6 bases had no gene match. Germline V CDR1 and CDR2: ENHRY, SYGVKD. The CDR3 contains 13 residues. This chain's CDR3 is CAISTGPNEKLFF. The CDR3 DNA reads TGTGCCATTTCGACAGGGCCCAATGAAAAACTGTTTTTT.

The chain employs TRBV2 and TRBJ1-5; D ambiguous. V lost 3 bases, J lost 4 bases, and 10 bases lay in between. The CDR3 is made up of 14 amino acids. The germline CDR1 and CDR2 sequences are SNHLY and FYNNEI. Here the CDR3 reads CASSDGRINQPQHF. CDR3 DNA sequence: TGTGCCAGCAGTGACGGGCGGATTAATCAGCCCCAGCATTTT. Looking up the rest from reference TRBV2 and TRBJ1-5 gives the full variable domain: EPEVTQTPSHQVTQMGQEVILRCVPISNHLYFYWYRQILGQKVEFLVSFYNNEISEKSEIFDDQFSVERPDGSNFTLKIRSTKLEDSAMYFCASSDGRINQPQHFGDGTRLSIL.

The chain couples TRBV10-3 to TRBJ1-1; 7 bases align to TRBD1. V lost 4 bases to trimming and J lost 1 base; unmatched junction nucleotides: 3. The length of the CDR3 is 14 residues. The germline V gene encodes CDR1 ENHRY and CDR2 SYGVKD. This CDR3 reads CAISVAGGNTEAFF. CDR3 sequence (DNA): TGTGCCATCAGTGTTGCAGGGGGGAACACTGAAGCTTTCTTT.

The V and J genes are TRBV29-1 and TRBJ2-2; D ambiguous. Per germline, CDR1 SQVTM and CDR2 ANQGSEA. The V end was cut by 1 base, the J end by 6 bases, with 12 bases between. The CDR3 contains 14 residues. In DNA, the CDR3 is TGCAGCGTTGAAGGCGTCCAGGAAGCCGGGGAGCTGTTTTTT. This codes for CSVEGVQEAGELFF.

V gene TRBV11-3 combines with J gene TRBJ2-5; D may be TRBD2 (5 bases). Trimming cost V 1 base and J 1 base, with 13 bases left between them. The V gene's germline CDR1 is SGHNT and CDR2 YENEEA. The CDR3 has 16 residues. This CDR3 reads CASSLVSGGGQETQYF. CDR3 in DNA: TGTGCCAGCAGCTTAGTATCCGGCGGAGGCCAAGAGACCCAGTACTTC. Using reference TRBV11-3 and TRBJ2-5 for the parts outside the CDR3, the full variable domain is EAGVVQSPRYKIIEKKQPVAFWCNPISGHNTLYWYLQNLGQGPELLIRYENEEAVDDSQLPKDRFSAERLKGVDSTLKIQPAELGDSAVYLCASSLVSGGGQETQYFGPGTRLLVL.